Presented here are 10 T cell receptor beta chains from one specimen sequenced in a study of blood T cell repertoires in COVID-19. Repertoires were generated with immunoSEQ multiplex PCR, while TCRdb's copy carries only in-frame clones and drops some. The repertoire includes tens of thousands of clones, 82% of them detected once, and around 4.3% sits in the top ten. Sequenced material: peripheral blood. The source of these receptors is a woman aged 60-75 years with acute or convalescent COVID-19.

The J gene is TRBJ1-3, the V gene TRBV25-1; the match to TRBD1 covers 10 bases. Germline trimming cut 2 bases from V and 4 bases from J; bases unmatched to any gene: 5. Looked up from germline, CDR1 is MGHDK and CDR2 is SYGVNS. The CDR3 spans 16 residues. CDR3 residues: CASSEGQGVRGNTIYF. The CDR3 region has the DNA TGTGCCAGCAGTGAAGGACAGGGGGTTCGCGGAAACACCATATATTTT.

V is TRBV10-1 and J is TRBJ1-1; tentative D call: TRBD1 (6 bases). CDR1 and CDR2 (germline): WNHNN, SYGVQD (reference sequence). Trimming removed 2 bases from V and 1 base from J, with 11 bases in between. This CDR3 is 15 amino acids long. DNA of the CDR3: TGCGCCAGCAGTGAGAAGCGACAGGCGAACACTGAAGCTTTCTTT. Translated, it gives CASSEKRQANTEAFF.

The chain carries TRBV5-4 and TRBJ1-2; D gene ambiguous. The CDR3 contains 15 residues. Trimming left V 0 bases short and J 5 bases short, with 14 bases between. The germline V gene encodes CDR1 SGHNT and CDR2 YYREEE (reference sequence). The DNA for the CDR3 is TGTGCCAGCAGCTTGGTCCGTGACATGCGATATGGCTACACCTTC. It specifies CASSLVRDMRYGYTF.

The J gene is TRBJ2-7, the V gene TRBV19, with D tentatively TRBD2 (6 bases). This CDR3 is 14 amino acids long. Germline V gene data show CDR1 as LNHDA and CDR2 as SQIVND (reference sequence). Trimming removed 6 bases from V and 3 bases from J, with 15 bases in between. Here the CDR3 DNA reads TGTGCCAGTAGCCCCCGGGAGTTTAGCTACGAGCAGTACTTC. Its translation is CASSPREFSYEQYF.

The V gene is TRBV7-8, the J gene TRBJ1-4; the match to TRBD1 covers 9 bases. The CDR3 length is 21 residues. Germline V gene sequence: CDR1 SGHVS, CDR2 FQNEAQ. The V gene end was trimmed by 5 bases and the J gene end by 0 bases; junction bases not matched to a gene: 19. CDR3 region: CASSRDRDLSNLFATNEKLFF. The CDR3 DNA sequence: TGTGCCAGCAGCCGGGACAGGGACCTTTCAAACCTTTTCGCAACTAATGAAAAACTGTTTTTT.

CDR3 protein: CASSEYEYEQYF. The CDR3 nucleotides read TGTGCCAGCAGTGAATACGAGTACGAGCAGTACTTC. The rearrangement uses TRBV6-1 and TRBJ2-7; D is undetermined. Germline lookup yields CDR1 MNHNS and CDR2 SASEGT. V was pared by 2 bases and J by 4 bases, with 6 bases between. This CDR3 is built from 12 residues.

This chain links TRBV28 with TRBJ1-6; no clear D. The CDR3 runs to 15 residues. Between the trimmed V and J ends, which lost 3 bases and 2 bases, there was a span of 8 bases. CDR1 is MDHEN and CDR2 is SYDVKM in the germline V gene. The CDR3 region is CASSLYGTYNSPLHF. As DNA, the CDR3 is TGTGCCAGCAGTTTGTACGGGACCTATAATTCACCCCTCCACTTT.

This chain uses TRBV6-1 with TRBJ2-1; D perhaps matches TRBD1 (5 bases). The germline gives CDR1 MNHNS, CDR2 SASEGT. The CDR3 has 15 residues. V shed 2 bases and J shed 8 bases, with 16 bases lying between them. CDR3 in amino acids: CASSESPGNRYEQFF. The CDR3 DNA sequence: TGTGCCAGCAGTGAATCCCCAGGGAATAGGTATGAGCAGTTCTTC.

This chain connects TRBV6-5 to TRBJ1-1; TRBD1 matches at 9 bases. CDR3 length: 12 amino acids. After removal of 8 bases from V and 4 bases from J, the junction contained 2 bases not matched to a gene. The germline V gene has CDR1 MNHEY and CDR2 SVGAGI. CDR3 sequence: CASLQGATEAFF. The CDR3 nucleotides read TGTGCCAGCCTACAGGGGGCCACTGAAGCTTTCTTT.

The genes are TRBV6-5 and TRBJ1-2, with D tentatively TRBD1 (6 bases). This CDR3 region has 14 residues. Per the germline V gene, CDR1 is MNHEY and CDR2 is SVGAGI. Trimming stripped 6 bases from V and 8 bases from J, with 19 bases between. The CDR3: CASRATLTGVGYTF. CDR3 nucleotide sequence: TGTGCCAGCAGAGCCACTCTGACAGGTGTCGGCTACACCTTC.